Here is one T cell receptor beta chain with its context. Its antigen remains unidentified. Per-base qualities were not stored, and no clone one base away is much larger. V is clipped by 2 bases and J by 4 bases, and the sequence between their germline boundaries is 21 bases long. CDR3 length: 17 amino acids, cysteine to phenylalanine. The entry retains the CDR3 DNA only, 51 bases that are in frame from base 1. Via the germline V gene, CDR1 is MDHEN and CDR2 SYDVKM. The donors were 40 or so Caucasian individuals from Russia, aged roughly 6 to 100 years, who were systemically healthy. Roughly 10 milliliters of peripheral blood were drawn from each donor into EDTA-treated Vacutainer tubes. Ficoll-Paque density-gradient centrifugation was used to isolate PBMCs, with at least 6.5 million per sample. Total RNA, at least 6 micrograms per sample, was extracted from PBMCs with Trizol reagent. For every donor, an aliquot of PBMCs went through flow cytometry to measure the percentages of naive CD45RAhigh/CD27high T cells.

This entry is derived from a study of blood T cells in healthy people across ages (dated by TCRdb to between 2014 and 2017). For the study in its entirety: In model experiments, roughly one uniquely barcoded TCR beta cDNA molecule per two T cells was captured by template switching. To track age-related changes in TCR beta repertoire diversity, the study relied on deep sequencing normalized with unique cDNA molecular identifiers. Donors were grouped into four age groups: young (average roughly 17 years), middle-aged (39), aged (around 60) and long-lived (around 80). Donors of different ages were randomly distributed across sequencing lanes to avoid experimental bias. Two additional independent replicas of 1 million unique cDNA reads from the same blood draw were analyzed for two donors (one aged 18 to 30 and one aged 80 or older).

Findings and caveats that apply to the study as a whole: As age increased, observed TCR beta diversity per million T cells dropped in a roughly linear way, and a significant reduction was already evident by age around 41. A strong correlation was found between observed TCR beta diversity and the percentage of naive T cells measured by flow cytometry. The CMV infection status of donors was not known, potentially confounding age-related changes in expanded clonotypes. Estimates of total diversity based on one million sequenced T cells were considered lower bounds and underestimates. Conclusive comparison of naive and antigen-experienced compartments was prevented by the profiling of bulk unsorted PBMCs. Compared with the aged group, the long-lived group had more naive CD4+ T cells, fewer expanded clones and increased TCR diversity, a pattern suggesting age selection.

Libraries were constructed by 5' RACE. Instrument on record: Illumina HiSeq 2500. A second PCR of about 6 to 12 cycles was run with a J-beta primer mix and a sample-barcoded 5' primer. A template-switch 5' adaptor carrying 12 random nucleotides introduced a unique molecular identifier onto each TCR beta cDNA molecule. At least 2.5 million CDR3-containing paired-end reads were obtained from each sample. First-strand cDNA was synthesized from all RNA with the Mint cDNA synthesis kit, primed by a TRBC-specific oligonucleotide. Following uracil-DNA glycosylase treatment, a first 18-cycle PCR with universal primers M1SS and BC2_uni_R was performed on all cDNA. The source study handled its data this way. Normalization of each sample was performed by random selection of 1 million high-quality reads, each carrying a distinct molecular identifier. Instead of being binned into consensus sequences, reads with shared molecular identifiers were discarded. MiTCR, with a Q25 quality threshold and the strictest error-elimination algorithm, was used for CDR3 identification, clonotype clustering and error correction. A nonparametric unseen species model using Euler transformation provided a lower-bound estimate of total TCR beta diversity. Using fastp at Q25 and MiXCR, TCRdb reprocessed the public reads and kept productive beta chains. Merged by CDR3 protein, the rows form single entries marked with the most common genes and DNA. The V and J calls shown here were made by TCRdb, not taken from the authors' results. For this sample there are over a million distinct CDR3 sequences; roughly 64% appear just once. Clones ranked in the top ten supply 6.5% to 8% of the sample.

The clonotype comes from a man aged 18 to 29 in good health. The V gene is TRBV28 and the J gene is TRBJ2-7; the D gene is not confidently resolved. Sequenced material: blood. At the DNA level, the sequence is TGTGCCAGCAGTTTACCCTTTTCCGCTGGTGTTGCGTACGAGCAGTACTTC. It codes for CASSLPFSAGVAYEQYF. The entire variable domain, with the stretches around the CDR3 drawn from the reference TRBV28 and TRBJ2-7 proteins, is DVKVTQSSRYLVKRTGEKVFLECVQDMDHENMFWYRQDPGLGLRLIYFSYDVKMKEKGDIPEGYSVSREKKERFSLILESASTNQTSMYLCASSLPFSAGVAYEQYFGPGTRLTVT.